This TCR beta chain came from a study of T cell clones after liver transplantation. About the study: Timepoints were pre-transplant, pre-withdrawal, and after withdrawal was completed or failed. Study-level findings and limits: Graft donor-reactive T cells possibly entered the graft instead of undergoing deletion.

This clone was recorded a few times. Its matching antigen is unknown. Germline loops: CDR1 SGHNT, CDR2 YYREEE (reference sequence). The CDR3 is 14 residues long. V was clipped by 5 bases and J by 1 base, with 10 bases between them. The assay was immunoSEQ multiplex PCR, and TCRdb's table has in-frame clones only and misses some. The table has roughly 56,000 clones, roughly 70% seen once; the top ten hold 7.5% to 10%. The V call is TRBV5-4, the J call TRBJ1-5; TRBD1 is a possible D gene (5 bases). The clonotype was recovered from a human patient who received a liver transplant. Some T cells may have originated in the graft donor. The sequencing here drew on CD4+ T cells from blood, taken more than 53 months after liver transplant. CDR3 in DNA: TGTGCCAGCAGACAGGACACAAGCAATCAGCCCCAGCATTTT. Its protein is CASRQDTSNQPQHF.